A selection of T cell receptor beta chains follows, all from one sample in a study of blood T cell repertoires in COVID-19. This table comes from immunoSEQ multiplex PCR, and its TCRdb copy is limited to in-frame clones, with some not included. The sample lists about 130,000 clones; about 80% were seen once. The material sequenced was peripheral blood. Source of these receptors: a man aged 40-55 years with active or convalescent COVID-19. CDR3s include the opening cysteine and the closing phenylalanine or tryptophan. D genes are given only for firm matches. Clone sizes are given selectively: once, few, many, or a class where the clone is expanded.

J gene	clone size	D gene	V gene	CDR3 DNA	CDR3 protein
TRBJ2-7	-	TRBD1	TRBV5-1	TGCGCCAGCAGCTTGCCGGGACAGGGCCAAGGGGAGCAGTACTTC	CASSLPGQGQGEQYF
TRBJ2-7	-	-	TRBV25-1	TGTGCCAGCAGTGACCCGGGGATAACCTACGAGCAGTACTTC	CASSDPGITYEQYF
TRBJ2-2	-	-	TRBV4-2	TGTGCCAGCAGCCAAGAAGGGACACACACCGGGGAGCTGTTTTTT	CASSQEGTHTGELFF
TRBJ2-5	-	TRBD2	TRBV4-3	TGCGCCAGCAGCCAACGCTGGGGTGTGCGGGGGGCCACCCCAGAGACCCAGTACTTC	CASSQRWGVRGATPETQYF
TRBJ1-6	-	TRBD1	TRBV5-1	TGCGCCAGCAGCCTCGGACAGGGATATAATTCACCCCTCCACTTT	CASSLGQGYNSPLHF
TRBJ1-4	few	-	TRBV5-1	TGCGCCAGCAGCTTGGCCCACAGGGTTGAAGAAAAACTGTTTTTT	CASSLAHRVEEKLFF
TRBJ2-1	-	TRBD2	TRBV7-9	TGTGCCAGCAGTCGCACCGGGACTAGCAGCAATGAGCAGTTCTTC	CASSRTGTSSNEQFF
TRBJ1-6	few	-	TRBV18	TGTGCCAGCTCAGGGGACATTCAGAATTCACCCCTCCACTTT	CASSGDIQNSPLHF
TRBJ2-5	-	-	TRBV5-1	TGCGCCAGCAGCTTGGAGGGCAGGGCCATACAGCAAGAGACCCAGTACTTC	CASSLEGRAIQQETQYF
TRBJ2-2	-	-	TRBV10-1	TGCGCCAGCAGTACGACAACACCGAACACCGGGGAGCTGTTTTTT	CASSTTTPNTGELFF
TRBJ1-5	-	-	TRBV11-2	TGTGCCAGCAGCTTAGAGGCTGTAAAACAGCCCCAGCATTTT	CASSLEAVKQPQHF
TRBJ2-2	-	TRBD2	TRBV9	TGTGCCAGCAGCGTAAGGACTAGCGGACGCTCGGGCGGGGAGCTGTTTTTT	CASSVRTSGRSGGELFF
TRBJ1-2	-	-	TRBV18	TGTGCCAGCTCACCACTGGCGGACTCTAACTATGGCTACACCTTC	CASSPLADSNYGYTF
TRBJ2-3	-	TRBD2	TRBV6-1	TGTGCCAGCAGTGAAGGTGTTAGCGGGGGGTTGGCAGATACGCAGTATTTT	CASSEGVSGGLADTQYF
TRBJ1-6	-	TRBD1	TRBV12-5	TGTGCTAGTGGTTTGGACTCGGACAGGGGAAATTCACCCCTCCACTTT	CASGLDSDRGNSPLHF
TRBJ2-1	-	TRBD1	TRBV5-1	TGCGCCAGCAGCGTCCAGGGGGACTACAATGAGCAGTTCTTC	CASSVQGDYNEQFF
TRBJ1-3	-	-	TRBV6-5	TGTGCCAGCAGTTATGGGGGCGACTCTGGAAACACCATATATTTT	CASSYGGDSGNTIYF
TRBJ2-7	-	-	TRBV6-5	TGTGCCAGCAGTCAAATCTACGAGCAGTACTTC	CASSQIYEQYF
TRBJ2-4	-	TRBD1	TRBV7-2	TGTGCCAGCAGCTTAGGAGGGGACAGGCGGAACATTCAGTACTTC	CASSLGGDRRNIQYF
TRBJ2-1	-	-	TRBV5-6	TGTGCCAGCACCTTCAAAAATGAGCAGTTCTTC	CASTFKNEQFF
TRBJ2-1	-	TRBD1	TRBV5-8	TGTGCCAGCAGACGGACAGGGGGGAACAATGAGCAGTTCTTC	CASRRTGGNNEQFF
TRBJ2-5	-	TRBD2	TRBV7-2	TGTGCCAGCATAGCCGGCGGGGGGCGGGGAGAGACCCAGTACTTC	CASIAGGGRGETQYF
TRBJ2-5	-	TRBD1	TRBV6-5	TGTGCCAGCAGTTACCGTCCGGGACAGGGGGCAGAGACCCAGTACTTC	CASSYRPGQGAETQYF